Following are 20 T cell receptor beta chains from one sample sequenced in a study of cytomegalovirus exposure and HLA in healthy donors. With 60 Vbeta and 13 Jbeta primers, the PCR was carried out. Sequencing was performed with immunoSEQ multiplex PCR; in TCRdb, only in-frame clones are kept and a portion is missing. The sample includes about 160,000 clones, about 81% of them seen just once. The material sequenced was PBMCs. Receptors originate from a woman aged 18-29 years in good health and CMV-seronegative.

The V and J genes are TRBV5-1 and TRBJ2-7; D possibly corresponds to TRBD2 (5 bases). The germline gives CDR1 SGHRS, CDR2 YFSETQ. V dropped 0 bases and J dropped 1 base, with 8 bases sitting between them. The CDR3 is made up of 14 amino acids. The chain's CDR3 is CASSLADYSYEQYF. For the CDR3, the DNA is TGCGCCAGCAGCTTGGCCGACTATTCCTACGAGCAGTACTTC. Based on the CDR3 plus reference TRBV5-1 and TRBJ2-7, the full variable domain is KAGVTQTPRYLIKTRGQQVTLSCSPISGHRSVSWYQQTPGQGLQFLFEYFSETQRNKGNFPGRFSGRQFSNSRSEMNVSTLELGDSALYLCASSLADYSYEQYFGPGTRLTVT.

The genes are TRBV4-2 and TRBJ2-7; the D gene is possibly TRBD1 (6 bases). The CDR3 totals 13 residues. Germline-derived CDR1 and CDR2 are LGHNA and YNFKEQ. Trimming shortened V by 2 bases and J by 4 bases, and 9 bases separated the two germline ends. CDR3 DNA sequence: TGTGCCAGCAGCCAAACAGGGTCGTACGAGCAGTACTTC. As protein: CASSQTGSYEQYF.

The chain couples TRBV25-1 to TRBJ2-2; D perhaps matches TRBD1 (5 bases). Germline CDR1 MGHDK, CDR2 SYGVNS. V was clipped by 3 bases and J by 1 base, with 18 bases between them. This CDR3 spans 18 amino acids. Written as DNA, the CDR3 is TGTGCCAGCAGTGATTTTATCGACAGCCGGATGAACACCGGGGAGCTGTTTTTT. This encodes CASSDFIDSRMNTGELFF. Together with reference TRBV25-1 and TRBJ2-2, the CDR3 gives the full variable domain: EADIYQTPRYLVIGTGKKITLECSQTMGHDKMYWYQQDPGMELHLIHYSYGVNSTEKGDLSSESTVSRIRTEHFPLTLESARPSHTSQYLCASSDFIDSRMNTGELFFGEGSRLTVL.

CDR3 sequence (DNA): TGCGCCAGCAGCCAAGGAGTAGCGCAGCCCCAGCATTTT. This codes for CASSQGVAQPQHF. J is TRBJ1-5 and V is TRBV4-1; no firm D call. Germline CDR1 is MGHRA and CDR2 is YSYEKL. Trimming shortened V by 1 base and J by 7 bases, and 8 bases separated the two germline ends. This CDR3 is 13 amino acids long.

This chain links TRBV5-1 with TRBJ2-3; 7 bases match TRBD2. Germline CDR1 is SGHRS and CDR2 is YFSETQ. Germline trimming cut 2 bases from V and 5 bases from J; bases unmatched to any gene: 5. The CDR3 is 14 amino acids. The CDR3 here is CASSFELARDTQYF. For the CDR3, the DNA is TGCGCCAGCAGCTTTGAACTAGCGAGAGATACGCAGTATTTT.

The V call is TRBV10-3, the J call TRBJ2-1, with TRBD1 as a possible D gene (6 bases). Trimming removed 7 bases from V and 0 bases from J, with 16 bases in between. Per the germline V gene, CDR1 is ENHRY and CDR2 is SYGVKD. The CDR3 consists of 16 residues. In DNA form, the CDR3 reads TGTGCCATCAATGGACAGTTTTCGAGCTCCTACAATGAGCAGTTCTTC. It encodes CAINGQFSSSYNEQFF.

CDR3 coding DNA: TGTGCCTGGAGTCGGGGGACTCAAGAGACCCAGTACTTC. Protein: CAWSRGTQETQYF. This chain links TRBV30 with TRBJ2-5; possibly TRBD2 for D (6 bases). The CDR3 is 13 amino acids. The V gene lost 2 bases and the J gene lost 2 bases, with 9 bases spanning the gap. Germline V gene lookup returns CDR1 GTSNPN and CDR2 SVGIG (reference sequence).

The chain combines TRBV28 with TRBJ1-5; D call uncertain. The CDR3 spans 12 residues. The V gene's germline CDR1 is MDHEN and CDR2 SYDVKM. V was shortened by 6 bases and J by 5 bases, with 8 bases between the two germline ends. The CDR3 coding sequence is TGTGCCAGCAGGACGACTCATCAGCCCCAGCATTTT. Its translation: CASRTTHQPQHF.

V gene TRBV25-1 combines with J gene TRBJ1-1; D remains ambiguous. With 4 bases removed from V and 8 bases from J, the gap between germline ends came to 11 bases. Germline V CDR1 and CDR2: MGHDK, SYGVNS. The length of the CDR3 is 12 residues. CDR3 in amino acids: CASSGSSVEAFF. Here the CDR3 DNA reads TGTGCCAGCAGTGGAAGCTCGGTGGAAGCTTTCTTT. The whole variable domain, remainder taken from reference TRBV25-1 and TRBJ1-1, is EADIYQTPRYLVIGTGKKITLECSQTMGHDKMYWYQQDPGMELHLIHYSYGVNSTEKGDLSSESTVSRIRTEHFPLTLESARPSHTSQYLCASSGSSVEAFFGQGTRLTVV.

The chain combines TRBV7-9 with TRBJ2-3; 9 bases fit TRBD1. The V gene's germline CDR1 is SEHNR and CDR2 FQNEAQ (reference sequence). V was clipped by 10 bases and J by 4 bases; unmatched bases: 12. CDR3 length equals 15 residues. The CDR3 nucleotides are TGTGCCACCCATACAGGGGGCCCTCGACCAGATACGCAGTATTTT. Amino acids: CATHTGGPRPDTQYF.

Comments on this clone: The germline gene is not matched at one end of the junction; a read error may be the cause. The CDR3 sequence is CARSETGDVSYTF. The DNA for the CDR3 is TGTGCCCGGAGTGAGACAGGGGATGTAAGCTACACCTTC. The chain has TRBV30 and TRBJ1-2, with 8 bases that match TRBD1. The CDR3 spans 13 residues. Germline V gene lookup returns CDR1 GTSNPN and CDR2 SVGIG (reference sequence).

The chain combines TRBV19 with TRBJ2-3; D is uncertain. This CDR3 has 11 amino acids. Per the germline V gene, CDR1 is LNHDA and CDR2 is SQIVND (reference sequence). The V end was cut by 5 bases, the J end by 12 bases, with 12 bases between. The CDR3 nucleotides are TGTGCCAGTAGTGCCAGTTTTTGTCAGTATTTT. Protein product: CASSASFCQYF.

There are a few counts of this clone. The V gene is TRBV6-1, the J gene TRBJ2-1; TRBD1 matches at 10 bases. The trim removed 7 bases at V and 8 bases at J, leaving 8 bases unmatched. Germline loops: CDR1 MNHNS, CDR2 SASEGT. The CDR3 totals 14 residues. The CDR3 loop reads CASKDRGQEHEQFF. The CDR3 DNA sequence: TGTGCCAGCAAAGACAGGGGGCAGGAGCATGAGCAGTTCTTC.

The CDR3 DNA reads as TGTGCCAGCAGCGAGGGGCGCAGGCAGGGTACCCAGTACTTC. Its translation is CASSEGRRQGTQYF. This sequence joins TRBV9 and TRBJ2-5; tentatively, D is TRBD1 (5 bases). Trimming shortened V by 3 bases and J by 8 bases, and 17 bases separated the two germline ends. CDR3 length: 14 amino acids. Per the germline V gene, CDR1 is SGDLS and CDR2 is YYNGEE.

V is TRBV9 and J is TRBJ1-2; 10 bases are a match to TRBD1. In germline, CDR1 is SGDLS, CDR2 YYNGEE. V shed 6 bases, J shed 6 bases, and the junction held 5 bases outside the gene matches. This CDR3 comprises 13 residues. CDR3 sequence reads: CASTAGTGDGYTF. The CDR3 DNA sequence: TGTGCCAGCACCGCCGGGACAGGGGATGGCTACACCTTC.

The chain joins TRBV9 to TRBJ2-1; D is ambiguous. Germline CDR1 reads SGDLS; CDR2 reads YYNGEE. CDR3 length: 15 residues. V dropped 0 bases and J dropped 7 bases, with 14 bases sitting between them. The chain's CDR3 is CASSVGGNSPNEQFF. The CDR3 DNA reads as TGTGCCAGCAGCGTAGGAGGTAATTCCCCGAATGAGCAGTTCTTC.

This chain joins TRBV6-1 and TRBJ2-1; D is undetermined. The CDR3 contains 13 residues. CDR1 and CDR2 (germline): MNHNS, SASEGT. The V end was cut by 2 bases, the J end by 10 bases, with 12 bases between. The CDR3 reads CASSETINREQFF. DNA of the CDR3: TGTGCCAGCAGTGAAACTATAAACCGGGAGCAGTTCTTC.

This clone has just a few counts. V gene TRBV28 combines with J gene TRBJ2-1; 7 bases align to TRBD1. The germline V gene encodes CDR1 MDHEN and CDR2 SYDVKM. V lost 5 bases and J lost 0; bases outside the gene matches: 7. This CDR3 contains 16 residues. The CDR3 DNA reads TGTGCCAGCAGTCTTACAGGGGACAGCTCCTACAATGAGCAGTTCTTC. This sequence encodes CASSLTGDSSYNEQFF.

This chain connects TRBV5-4 to TRBJ2-6, with D possibly being TRBD1 (5 bases). This CDR3 comprises 15 residues. CDR1 and CDR2 from the germline V gene are SGHNT and YYREEE (reference sequence). Trimming cost V 2 bases and J 2 bases, with 8 bases left between them. CDR3 region: CASSFQGTGANVLTF. In DNA, the CDR3 is TGTGCCAGCAGCTTTCAGGGCACTGGGGCCAACGTCCTGACTTTC.

This chain connects TRBV25-1 to TRBJ1-1, with D possibly matching TRBD1 (5 bases). V gave up 2 bases and J gave up 6 bases, with 10 bases separating them. Germline V gene sequence: CDR1 MGHDK, CDR2 SYGVNS. This CDR3 spans 13 amino acids. This CDR3 is CASSEPGGSEAFF. The CDR3 DNA reads as TGTGCCAGCAGTGAACCCGGGGGATCTGAAGCTTTCTTT.